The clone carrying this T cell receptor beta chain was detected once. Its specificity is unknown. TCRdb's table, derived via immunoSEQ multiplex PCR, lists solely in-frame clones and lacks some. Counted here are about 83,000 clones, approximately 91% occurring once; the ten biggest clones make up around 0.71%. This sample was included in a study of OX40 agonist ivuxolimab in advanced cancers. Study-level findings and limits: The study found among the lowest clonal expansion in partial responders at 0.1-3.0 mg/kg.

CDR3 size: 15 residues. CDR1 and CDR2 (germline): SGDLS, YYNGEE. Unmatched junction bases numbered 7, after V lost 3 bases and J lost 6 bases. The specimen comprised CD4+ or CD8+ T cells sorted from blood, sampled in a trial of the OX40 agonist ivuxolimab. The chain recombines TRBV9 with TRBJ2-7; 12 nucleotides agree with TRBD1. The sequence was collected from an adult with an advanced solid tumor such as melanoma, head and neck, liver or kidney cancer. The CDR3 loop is CASSAPGQGAVEQYF. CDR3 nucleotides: TGTGCCAGCAGCGCACCGGGACAGGGGGCGGTCGAGCAGTACTTC.